The 13 T cell receptor beta chains reported below all come from one sample, sequenced in a study of OX40 agonist ivuxolimab in advanced cancers. Here immunoSEQ multiplex PCR was the method, and the copy in TCRdb shows in-frame clones only, minus some. The data contain more than 30,000 clones, roughly nine tenths of them singletons. The sequences come from CD4+ or CD8+ T cells sorted from blood, collected in a trial of the OX40 agonist ivuxolimab. These receptors all stem from an adult with an advanced solid tumor such as melanoma, head and neck, liver or kidney cancer.

The rearrangement joins TRBV6-1 to TRBJ1-6, with D possibly being TRBD1 (5 bases). The CDR3 is 14 residues long. CDR1 and CDR2 from the germline V gene are MNHNS and SASEGT. The V end lost 7 bases, the J end lost 10 bases, and 17 bases lay between the germline ends. The DNA for the CDR3 is TGTGCCAGCATTGTAGGACAATCAGCCTCACCCCTCCACTTT. This translates into CASIVGQSASPLHF.

This sequence joins TRBV5-1 and TRBJ2-2; D is uncertain. From germline, CDR1 is SGHRS and CDR2 YFSETQ. Deletions cut 0 bases from V and 1 base from J, with 4 bases between. This CDR3 comprises 14 residues. This chain's CDR3 is CASSLARNTGELFF. The DNA of the CDR3 is TGCGCCAGCAGCTTGGCGCGGAACACCGGGGAGCTGTTTTTT. Based on the CDR3 plus reference TRBV5-1 and TRBJ2-2, the full variable domain is KAGVTQTPRYLIKTRGQQVTLSCSPISGHRSVSWYQQTPGQGLQFLFEYFSETQRNKGNFPGRFSGRQFSNSRSEMNVSTLELGDSALYLCASSLARNTGELFFGEGSRLTVL.

The J gene is TRBJ2-1, the V gene TRBV7-9; 9 bases agree with TRBD2. With V trimmed by 1 base and J by 5 bases, 3 bases remained unmatched. Germline V CDR1 and CDR2: SEHNR, FQNEAQ (reference sequence). The CDR3 runs 15 residues. In DNA form, the CDR3 reads TGTGCCAGCAGCTTAGTTAGCGGGAGAAACAATGAGCAGTTCTTC. It encodes CASSLVSGRNNEQFF.

The chain uses TRBV4-1 and TRBJ2-5, with 8 bases identical to TRBD1. Germline V gene data show CDR1 as MGHRA and CDR2 as YSYEKL. Unmatched junction bases numbered 8, after V lost 0 bases and J lost 5 bases. There are 16 residues in the CDR3. The CDR3 reads CASSQDVQGAKETQYF. The CDR3 DNA follows: TGCGCCAGCAGCCAAGATGTCCAGGGGGCGAAGGAGACCCAGTACTTC.

V usage is TRBV18 and J usage is TRBJ2-3; the D gene is possibly TRBD2 (6 bases). The V gene's germline CDR1 is KGHSH and CDR2 LQKENI. The V gene lost 0 bases and the J gene lost 3 bases, with 7 bases spanning the gap. The CDR3 sequence is 14 residues long. The DNA of the CDR3 is TGTGCCAGCTCACCACCTAGCGGTACAGATACGCAGTATTTT. It is translated as CASSPPSGTDTQYF.

The chain carries TRBV5-1 and TRBJ1-2, with 8 bases that match TRBD1. The length of the CDR3 is 17 residues. V trimming: 4 bases; J trimming: 4 bases; junction bases outside the gene matches: 15. CDR1 is SGHRS, CDR2 YFSETQ, per germline. The CDR3 sequence is CASSDRPSGQGVYGYTF. As DNA, the CDR3 is TGCGCCAGCAGCGACCGCCCCTCCGGACAGGGCGTCTATGGCTACACCTTC.

J is TRBJ2-2 and V is TRBV5-6; perhaps TRBD1 as D (6 bases). The germline V gene encodes CDR1 SGHDT and CDR2 YYEEEE. This CDR3 region has 15 residues. Trimming took off 5 bases at V and 3 bases at J, with 14 bases between the two ends. DNA for the CDR3: TGTGCCAGCAGGCCGACCGGGACATACACCGGGGAGCTGTTTTTT. Its translation: CASRPTGTYTGELFF.

V usage is TRBV7-3 and J usage is TRBJ2-1, with 7 nucleotides matching TRBD1. The V segment lost 5 bases and the J segment 10 bases; nucleotides outside the gene matches: 8. CDR1 and CDR2 (germline): SGHTA, FQGTGA. There are 13 residues in the CDR3. CDR3 region: CASSADRVQEQFF. CDR3 nucleotides: TGTGCCAGCAGCGCAGACAGGGTTCAGGAGCAGTTCTTC. Full variable domain (missing parts from reference TRBV7-3 and TRBJ2-1): GAGVSQTPSNKVTEKGKYVELRCDPISGHTALYWYRQSLGQGPEFLIYFQGTGAADDSGLPNDRFFAVRPEGSVSTLKIQRTERGDSAVYLCASSADRVQEQFFGPGTRLTVL.

The V call is TRBV7-2, the J call TRBJ2-2; no reliable D call. Germline lookup yields CDR1 SGHTA and CDR2 FQGNSA. The germline V and J ends were trimmed by 0 bases and 2 bases, with 10 bases remaining between them. This CDR3 is built from 16 residues. The CDR3 coding sequence is TGTGCCAGCAGCTTAGCGCTGGGGTTCAACACCGGGGAGCTGTTTTTT. This translates into CASSLALGFNTGELFF. Full variable domain (outside the CDR3, taken from reference TRBV7-2 and TRBJ2-2): GAGVSQSPSNKVTEKGKDVELRCDPISGHTALYWYRQSLGQGLEFLIYFQGNSAPDKSGLPSDRFSAERTGGSVSTLTIQRTQQEDSAVYLCASSLALGFNTGELFFGEGSRLTVL.

This chain joins TRBV20-1 and TRBJ2-1, with no clear D. V dropped 3 bases and J dropped 9 bases, with 9 bases sitting between them. Germline V lookup: CDR1 DFQATT, CDR2 SNEGSKA (reference sequence). The length of the CDR3 is 11 residues. The CDR3 loop is CSASRSIEQFF. The DNA of the CDR3 is TGCAGTGCTAGTAGGTCGATTGAGCAGTTCTTC.

This chain joins TRBV5-4 and TRBJ2-6; TRBD1 is a possible D gene (6 bases). The CDR3 spans 19 residues. CDR1 SGHNT and CDR2 YYREEE come from the germline V gene (reference sequence). V lost 6 bases and J 3 bases, leaving 25 bases between the germline ends. The CDR3 coding sequence is TGTGCCAGCATCATGCAGGGACAACATTTACCCGGTGGGGCCAACGTCCTGACTTTC. This translates into CASIMQGQHLPGGANVLTF.

The CDR3 nucleotides read TGTGCCAGCAGCCGTTCTAGCACAGATACGCAGTATTTT. It codes for CASSRSSTDTQYF. The chain is built from TRBV5-4 and TRBJ2-3; unclear D gene. The germline CDR1 and CDR2 sequences are SGHNT and YYREEE (reference sequence). There are 13 residues in the CDR3. With 4 bases removed from V and 0 bases from J, the gap between germline ends came to 6 bases. The full variable domain, in which reference TRBV5-4 and TRBJ2-3 provide the parts outside the CDR3, is ETGVTQSPTHLIKTRGQQVTLRCSSQSGHNTVSWYQQALGQGPQFIFQYYREEENGRGNFPPRFSGLQFPNYSSELNVNALELDDSALYLCASSRSSTDTQYFGPGTRLTVL.

The CDR3 here is CASSVSGRSYGYTF. The DNA of the CDR3 is TGTGCCAGCAGTGTCTCAGGGAGATCCTATGGCTACACCTTC. The chain combines TRBV2 with TRBJ1-2; D is perhaps TRBD1 (5 bases). The CDR3 sequence is 14 residues long. Per germline, CDR1 SNHLY and CDR2 FYNNEI. V lost 4 bases and J 4 bases, leaving 13 bases between the germline ends.